This TCR beta chain is drawn from a study of blood T cell repertoires in COVID-19. Background on the study: The United States, Italy and Spain provided the acute and convalescent COVID-19 samples.

Followed longitudinally, the Seattle patients had been enrolled during active infection. The CDR3 totals 11 residues. V was shortened by 8 bases and J by 6 bases, with 8 bases between the two germline ends. The germline CDR1 and CDR2 sequences are MNHEY and SVGAGI. Libraries were prepared by immunoSEQ multiplex PCR; TCRdb keeps only in-frame clonotypes and omits some of them. This table holds some 300,000 clones, about nine tenths found once. This receptor was identified in a woman in her thirties with COVID-19, enrolled during active disease. This chain joins TRBV6-5 and TRBJ2-1; perhaps TRBD2 as D (6 bases). The specimen was peripheral blood. The CDR3 spells CASETSNEQFF. Here the CDR3 DNA reads TGTGCCAGCGAGACTAGCAATGAGCAGTTCTTC.